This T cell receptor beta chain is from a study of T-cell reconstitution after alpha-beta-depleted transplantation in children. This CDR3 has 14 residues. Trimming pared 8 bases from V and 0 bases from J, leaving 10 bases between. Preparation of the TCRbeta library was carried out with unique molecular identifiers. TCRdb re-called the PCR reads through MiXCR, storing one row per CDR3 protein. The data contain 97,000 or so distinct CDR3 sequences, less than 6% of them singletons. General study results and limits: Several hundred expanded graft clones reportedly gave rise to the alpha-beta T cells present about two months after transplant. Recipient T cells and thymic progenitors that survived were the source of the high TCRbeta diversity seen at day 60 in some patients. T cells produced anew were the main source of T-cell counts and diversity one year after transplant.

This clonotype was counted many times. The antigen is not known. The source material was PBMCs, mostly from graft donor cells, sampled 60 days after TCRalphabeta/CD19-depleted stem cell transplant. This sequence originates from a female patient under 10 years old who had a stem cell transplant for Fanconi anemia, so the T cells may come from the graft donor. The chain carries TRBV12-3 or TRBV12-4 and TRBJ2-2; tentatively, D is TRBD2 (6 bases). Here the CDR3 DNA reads TGTGCCAGCGGGGGGATCGCGAACACCGGGGAGCTGTTTTTT. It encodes CASGGIANTGELFF.